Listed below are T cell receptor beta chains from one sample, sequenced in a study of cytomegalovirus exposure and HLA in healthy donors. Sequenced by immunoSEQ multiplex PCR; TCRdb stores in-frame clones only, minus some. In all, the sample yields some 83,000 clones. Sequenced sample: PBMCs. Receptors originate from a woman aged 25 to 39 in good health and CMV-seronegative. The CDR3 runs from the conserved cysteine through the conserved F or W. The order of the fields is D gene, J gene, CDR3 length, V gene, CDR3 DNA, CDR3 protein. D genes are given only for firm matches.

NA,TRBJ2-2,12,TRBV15,TGTGCCACCAGCCCGGACACCGGGGAGCTGTTTTTT,CATSPDTGELFF
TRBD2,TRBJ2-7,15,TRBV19,TGTGCCACCAGGGTCACTAGCGGCAGCTCCTACGAGCAGTACTTC,CATRVTSGSSYEQYF
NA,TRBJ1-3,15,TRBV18,TGTGCCAGCTCACCGAGGAGCAGCTCTGGAAACACCATATATTTT,CASSPRSSSGNTIYF
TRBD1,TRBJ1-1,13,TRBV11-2,TGTGCCAGCAGCTCCTGGACAGGACCAGAAGCTTTCTTT,CASSSWTGPEAFF
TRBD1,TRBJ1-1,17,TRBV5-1,TGCGCCAGCAGCTTGGCACGGACAGGGGGCGCGAGCACTGAAGCTTTCTTT,CASSLARTGGASTEAFF
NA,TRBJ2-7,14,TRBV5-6,TGTGCCAGCAGCTTAGGCAGGATCTCCTACGAGCAGTACTTC,CASSLGRISYEQYF
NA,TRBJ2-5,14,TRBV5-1,TGCGCCAGCAGCCCGGGTTCGTACCAAGAGACCCAGTACTTC,CASSPGSYQETQYF
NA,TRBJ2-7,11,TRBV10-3,TGTGCCATCAGCGGATCAGGCGAGCAGTACTTC,CAISGSGEQYF
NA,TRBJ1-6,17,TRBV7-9,TGTGCCAGCAGCTTGGGAGGGCCCGGCTCCTATAATTCACCCCTCCACTTT,CASSLGGPGSYNSPLHF
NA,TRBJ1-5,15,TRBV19,TGTGCCAGTAGTATCCTAACGACAGGTAATCAGCCCCAGCATTTT,CASSILTTGNQPQHF
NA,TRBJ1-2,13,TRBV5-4,TGTGCCAGCAGCTTGCAGGGTTCGGATGGCTACACCTTC,CASSLQGSDGYTF
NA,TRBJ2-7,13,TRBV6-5,TGTGCCAGCAGTTACTCGCGTGCCGACGAGCAGTACTTC,CASSYSRADEQYF
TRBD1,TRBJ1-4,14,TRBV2,TGTGCCAGTGAGGGGACAGGGTTAAATGAAAAACTGTTTTTT,CASEGTGLNEKLFF
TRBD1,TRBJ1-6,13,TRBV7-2,TGTGCCAGCAGCCGGGACAGGGGACAACCCCTCCACTTT,CASSRDRGQPLHF
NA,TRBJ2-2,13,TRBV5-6,TGTGCCAGCAGCCCACCGAGCTCCGGGGAGCTGTTTTTT,CASSPPSSGELFF
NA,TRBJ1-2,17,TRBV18,TGTGCCAGCTCACCACAAACCTTCCAGGGGTATAACTATGGCTACACCTTC,CASSPQTFQGYNYGYTF
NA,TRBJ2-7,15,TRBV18,TGTGCCAGCTCACTCTCAGCAACCGGTCCGGGGGAGCAGTACTTC,CASSLSATGPGEQYF
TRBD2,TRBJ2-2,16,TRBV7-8,TGTGCCAGCAGCGTAGTCTCGCGGGGGGGCACCGGGGAGCTGTTTTTT,CASSVVSRGGTGELFF
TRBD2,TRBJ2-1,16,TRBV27,TGTGCCAGCAGGCCCAATAGCGGGGGCCAGTACAATGAGCAGTTCTTC,CASRPNSGGQYNEQFF
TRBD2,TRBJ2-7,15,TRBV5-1,TGCGCCAGCAGCTTGGTACTAGCGGCTGACTACGAGCAGTACTTC,CASSLVLAADYEQYF
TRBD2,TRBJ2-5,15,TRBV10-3,TGTGCCATCAGAGAGGGGACTAGCGGGCTGGAGACCCAGTACTTC,CAIREGTSGLETQYF
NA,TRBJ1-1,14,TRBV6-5,TGTGCCAGCAGTTACGCAGGGGAGAACACTGAAGCTTTCTTT,CASSYAGENTEAFF